This TCR beta chain was sequenced in a study of blood T cell repertoires in COVID-19 (dated by TCRdb to the early 2020s). For the study in its entirety: Samples covering the acute and convalescent phases of COVID-19 were provided by collaborators in the United States, Italy and Spain. The samples were drawn from the first 160 participants of the ongoing ImmuneRACE study and from 1,254 subjects provided by 6 global collaborators. Deeply sampled blood TCRbeta repertoires from subjects exposed to, actively infected with, or recovered from COVID-19 were included in the dataset. HLA class I and class II types, where available, came from metadata supplied by the sample provider rather than from assay-based typing. The repertoires were released in a freely available public database meant as a resource for research on the immune response to SARS-CoV-2. Sample metadata almost always included a de-identified subject ID, COVID-19 status, age in years and sex. The material from the prospective study consisted of cDNA or gDNA derived from T cells, B-cell-depleted T cells, or PBMCs. What the work shows at the level of the full study, not this receptor alone: How much clinical and demographic metadata was included differed by source and by participant, and the metadata was provided uncurated.

About this clone: Its antigen is not yet known. Base qualities were left out, and no much larger clone turns up one base away.

In the prospective study, participants were roughly 18 to 100 years old, resided in 20 to 30 geographic areas of the United States, and were enrolled through a virtual design. Cohort assignment in the prospective study relied on participant-reported clinical history from a screening survey and a study questionnaire. Recovered participants in ImmuneRACE Cohort 3 were defined as having two consecutive negative NP/OP PCR tests, clearance from a healthcare professional, or resolution of symptoms. Mobile phlebotomists in the prospective study collected whole blood, serum and a nasopharyngeal or oropharyngeal swab from every participant. Prospective study participants could optionally give additional blood draws and questionnaires over an approximately 2-month period. Blood samples from the prospective study were shipped frozen or at room temperature prior to DNA extraction. TCRbeta CDR3 regions were amplified from genomic DNA by means of the immunoSEQ Assay, a bias-controlled multiplex PCR. The study's own analysis went as follows. The number of nucleated cells in each sample was estimated from the amplification of reference gene primers within the assay. To quantify the absolute abundance of each unique TCRbeta CDR3 rearrangement, sequence reads were collapsed and filtered. For each sample, productive Simpson clonality was calculated by taking the square root of Simpson's diversity index across productive rearrangements. TCRdb stores this immuneACCESS table with in-frame sequences only. Part of the clones is absent; in the studies checked, under half of the shortfall reflects unresolved V genes, and no reason is known for the rest. V and J calls and clone size come straight from that table; D and trimming were deduced from the DNA. Counted in this sample were more than 300,000 clones; over 75% of them appeared once. 10% of the sample rests with the top ten.

Trimming takes 3 bases from V and 9 bases from J, and the germline ends sit 15 bases apart. The germline V gene sets CDR1 to SGHTA and CDR2 to FQGNSA. Including the terminal cysteine and phenylalanine, the CDR3 comprises 15 residues. Left in the record is the CDR3 DNA by itself, 45 bases read in frame from the first base. This clonotype was obtained from a woman aged 18-35 years who had recovered from COVID-19. The source material was PBMCs or T cells enriched from blood (not recorded which). The sequence is built from TRBV7-2 and TRBJ1-6, with a weak D call of TRBD1 (6 bases match). The CDR3 loop reads CASSFSGAPGSPLHF. At the DNA level, the sequence is TGTGCCAGCAGCTTTTCAGGGGCCCCGGGTTCACCCCTCCACTTT.